This T cell receptor beta chain comes out of a study of blood T cell repertoires in COVID-19. Whole-study context: Samples of COVID-19 (acute and convalescent) were obtained from the United States, Italy and Spain. The analysed material was cDNA or gDNA that came from T cells, B-cell-depleted T cells, or PBMCs.

This clone was observed a handful of times. The CDR3 contains 12 residues. Per germline, CDR1 MDHEN and CDR2 SYDVKM. J lost 5 bases, V lost 6 bases, and 1 base had no gene match. Data came from immunoSEQ multiplex PCR; TCRdb stores just in-frame clones and leaves some out. Found here are around 100,000 clones, approximately 86% of them singletons; the top ten hold approximately 5.6%. The TCR originated in a woman in her forties or fifties with COVID-19, enrolled during active disease. This chain links TRBV28 with TRBJ1-5; TRBD1 agrees at 7 bases. Sequenced: peripheral blood. CDR3 nucleotides: TGTGCCAGCAGAACAGGGGATCAGCCCCAGCATTTT. Protein: CASRTGDQPQHF.